The 18 T cell receptor beta chains given below trace back to one sample, sequenced in a study of blood T cell repertoires in COVID-19. Profiling relied on immunoSEQ multiplex PCR, and the TCRdb table lists in-frame clones only, not all of them. The table records 250,000 or so clones, about 87% of them present only once. Sequencing was performed on PBMCs or T cells enriched from blood (not recorded which). Receptor source: a woman in her twenties or thirties who had been exposed to COVID-19.

This sequence joins TRBV6-5 and TRBJ2-7, with 7 bases that match TRBD1. Germline V lookup: CDR1 MNHEY, CDR2 SVGAGI. The CDR3 totals 14 residues. Trimming removed 7 bases from V and 3 bases from J; junction bases left unmatched: 9. CDR3 sequence (DNA): TGTGCCAGCATTACTGGACAGGCCGTCTACGAGCAGTACTTC. As protein: CASITGQAVYEQYF.

This clone was counted between two and nine times. The chain uses TRBV5-4 and TRBJ2-7; D unresolved. This CDR3 contains 14 residues. V was pared by 2 bases and J by 3 bases, with 12 bases between. The V gene's germline CDR1 is SGHNT and CDR2 YYREEE (reference sequence). CDR3 residues: CASSLGARLYEQYF. DNA for the CDR3: TGTGCCAGCAGCTTAGGAGCGAGACTCTACGAGCAGTACTTC.

CDR3 sequence reads: CASSSAGGNTEAFF. The CDR3 nucleotides read TGCGCCAGCAGCTCCGCGGGGGGGAACACTGAAGCTTTCTTT. The rearrangement uses TRBV5-1 and TRBJ1-1, with D possibly matching TRBD1 (5 bases). Germline CDR1 is SGHRS and CDR2 is YFSETQ. Between the trimmed V and J ends, which lost 3 bases and 1 base, there was a span of 10 bases. This CDR3 is 14 amino acids long.

The chain couples TRBV29-1 to TRBJ2-2; 9 bases map to TRBD2. The V segment lost 5 bases and the J segment 5 bases; nucleotides outside the gene matches: 9. CDR3 length equals 15 residues. The germline CDR1 and CDR2 sequences are SQVTM and ANQGSEA. The DNA of the CDR3 is TGCAGCGTTAGGATTAGCGGGAGTCAGACCGGGGAGCTGTTTTTT. It codes for CSVRISGSQTGELFF.

This chain joins TRBV5-1 and TRBJ1-6; the D gene is possibly TRBD1 (5 bases). Trimming removed 4 bases at V and 12 bases at J, with 11 bases between. Germline loops: CDR1 SGHRS, CDR2 YFSETQ. The CDR3 covers 12 residues. CDR3 nucleotide sequence: TGCGCCAGCAGCCATGACGGGGGACCCCTCCACTTT. It translates to CASSHDGGPLHF.

The chain uses TRBV29-1 and TRBJ1-5; possibly TRBD1 for D (6 bases). The V end was cut by 7 bases, the J end by 6 bases, with 16 bases between. The CDR3 runs 13 residues. Germline assignment: CDR1 SQVTM and CDR2 ANQGSEA. CDR3 DNA sequence: TGCAGCGCCAACACAGGGATGGGTCAGCCCCAGCATTTT. Protein sequence: CSANTGMGQPQHF.

The chain links TRBV28 to TRBJ1-2; 7 bases line up with TRBD1. The ends lost 3 bases at V and 5 bases at J; junction bases unmatched: 6. This CDR3 is built from 14 residues. The germline CDR1 and CDR2 sequences are MDHEN and SYDVKM. CDR3 residues: CASSFSPGGYGYTF. The DNA of the CDR3 is TGTGCCAGCAGTTTCTCGCCAGGGGGATATGGCTACACCTTC.

The chain joins TRBV28 to TRBJ1-2; the match to TRBD1 covers 10 bases. This CDR3 comprises 14 residues. V dropped 2 bases and J dropped 4; count of bases not matched to a gene: 1. In germline, CDR1 is MDHEN, CDR2 SYDVKM. The CDR3 is CASSLGDRGYGYTF. CDR3 bases: TGTGCCAGCAGTTTAGGGGACAGGGGCTATGGCTACACCTTC.

The chain employs TRBV28 and TRBJ1-2; 8 nucleotides line up with TRBD1. Germline V gives CDR1 MDHEN, CDR2 SYDVKM. The J segment lost 4 bases and the V segment lost 6 bases, leaving 7 bases of the junction unmatched. The CDR3 covers 14 residues. The CDR3 protein is CASSNRTGPYGYTF. In DNA, the CDR3 is TGTGCCAGCAGCAACCGGACAGGGCCCTATGGCTACACCTTC.

This clone was recorded once. This chain connects TRBV3-1 (or the pseudogene TRBV3-2) to TRBJ2-7; 7 nucleotides line up with TRBD2. The V gene end was trimmed by 1 base and the J gene end by 3 bases; junction bases not matched to a gene: 3. Germline lookup yields CDR1 LGHDT and CDR2 YNNKEL (reference sequence). CDR3 length: 14 amino acids. The DNA for the CDR3 is TGTGCCAGCAGCCAAGGGCTAGCGGACTACGAGCAGTACTTC. Its translation is CASSQGLADYEQYF.

This rearrangement joins TRBV6-5 to TRBJ2-1, with D tentatively TRBD1 (5 bases). This CDR3 has 15 residues. V was pared by 2 bases and J by 0 bases, with 8 bases between. Germline V gene sequence: CDR1 MNHEY, CDR2 SVGAGI. The CDR3, as DNA: TGTGCCAGCAGTTACGAGGACACCTCCTACAATGAGCAGTTCTTC. Translating gives CASSYEDTSYNEQFF.

This sequence joins TRBV5-4 and TRBJ2-7, with D perhaps TRBD1 (5 bases). The germline CDR1 and CDR2 sequences are SGHNT and YYREEE (reference sequence). The CDR3 is made up of 13 amino acids. Trimming cost V 3 bases and J 3 bases, with 10 bases left between them. The chain's CDR3 is CASSSPGNYEQYF. CDR3 bases: TGTGCCAGCAGCTCGCCAGGGAACTACGAGCAGTACTTC.

The chain joins TRBV9 to TRBJ2-7; 13 nucleotides agree with TRBD2. The CDR3 extends over 19 amino acids. V gave up 4 bases and J gave up 4 bases; unmatched junction bases: 17. Germline V gene lookup returns CDR1 SGDLS and CDR2 YYNGEE. The CDR3 sequence is CASSPAGTSGEARFYEQYF. DNA for the CDR3: TGTGCCAGCAGCCCCGCCGGGACTAGCGGGGAAGCCCGATTTTACGAGCAGTACTTC. The full variable domain, rest sourced from reference TRBV9 and TRBJ2-7, is DSGVTQTPKHLITATGQRVTLRCSPRSGDLSVYWYQQSLDQGLQFLIQYYNGEERAKGNILERFSAQQFPDLHSELNLSSLELGDSALYFCASSPAGTSGEARFYEQYFGPGTRLTVT.

The chain links TRBV28 to TRBJ2-7, with 7 positions matching TRBD1. J was trimmed by 1 base and V by 5 bases; bases with no gene match: 8. Germline assignment: CDR1 MDHEN and CDR2 SYDVKM. The CDR3 covers 15 residues. The chain's CDR3 is CASSVGTAASYEQYF. CDR3 nucleotide sequence: TGTGCCAGCAGTGTCGGGACAGCCGCTTCCTACGAGCAGTACTTC.

The J gene is TRBJ2-7, the V gene TRBV30; TRBD1 matches 7 bases. This CDR3 is built from 14 residues. Germline V gives CDR1 GTSNPN, CDR2 SVGIG (reference sequence). V shed 5 bases, J shed 6 bases, and the junction held 13 bases outside the gene matches. CDR3 nucleotides: TGTGCCTGGGCCTTGACCGGGACAGTCAGCGAGCAGTACTTC. This codes for CAWALTGTVSEQYF.

The chain uses TRBV19 and TRBJ1-5; possible D gene TRBD1, 5 bases. CDR3 length: 17 amino acids. Germline V gene sequence: CDR1 LNHDA, CDR2 SQIVND (reference sequence). The ends were cut back, 4 bases at V and 5 bases at J, with 21 bases in the middle. Here the CDR3 DNA reads TGTGCCAGTAGTAGAATCTCGGCGGGGGTCTTTGATCAGCCCCAGCATTTT. This sequence encodes CASSRISAGVFDQPQHF.

The V call is TRBV5-1, the J call TRBJ2-1, with a weak D call TRBD2 (5 bases). CDR3 length: 16 residues. Trimming pared 4 bases from V and 8 bases from J, leaving 22 bases between. The germline CDR1 and CDR2 sequences are SGHRS and YFSETQ. Written as DNA, the CDR3 is TGCGCCAGCAGCAGCCTAGAGCTAGCCGGCGTCCATGAGCAGTTCTTC. Residues: CASSSLELAGVHEQFF. The whole variable domain, filled in from reference TRBV5-1 and TRBJ2-1, reads KAGVTQTPRYLIKTRGQQVTLSCSPISGHRSVSWYQQTPGQGLQFLFEYFSETQRNKGNFPGRFSGRQFSNSRSEMNVSTLELGDSALYLCASSSLELAGVHEQFFGPGTRLTVL.

The chain is built from TRBV3-1 (or the pseudogene TRBV3-2) and TRBJ1-5; D not certain. With 3 bases removed from V and 4 bases from J, the gap between germline ends came to 7 bases. This CDR3 comprises 13 residues. Per the germline V gene, CDR1 is LGHDT and CDR2 is YNNKEL (reference sequence). The CDR3 coding sequence is TGTGCCAGCAGCCATGGAGCGAATCAGCCCCAGCATTTT. Translating gives CASSHGANQPQHF.